One sample yielded the 5 T cell receptor beta chains listed below, sequenced in a study of T cells expressing NK-cell markers. One entry per CDR3 protein, without DNA, is what TCRdb gives after re-calling the 5' RACE reads. In all, the sample yields 500,000 to 700,000 distinct CDR3 sequences. Source material: blood T cells: a sorted CD56 or NKG2C T cell subset, CD4+ or CD8+ T cells, or bulk PBMC T cells (not recorded which). The receptors shown here come from a man between 18 and 35 years old in good health.

The chain uses TRBV5-1 and TRBJ2-7; lacking DNA, the TRBD2 call made by TCRdb goes unchecked. The length of the CDR3 is 16 residues. The germline V gene has CDR1 SGHRS and CDR2 YFSETQ. The CDR3 here is CASSLGTTSGMGEQYF.

The chain employs TRBV18 and TRBJ2-5; TCRdb picks TRBD1, but there is no DNA to check that call. CDR3 length: 15 amino acids. Per germline, CDR1 KGHSH and CDR2 LQKENI. The CDR3 reads CASSPGHRDRETQYF.

This chain uses TRBV12-3 or TRBV12-4 with TRBJ2-5. The CDR3 totals 12 residues. The CDR3 is CASSPDGETQYF.

The chain joins TRBV7-8 to TRBJ2-3; no DNA is available, so the TRBD1 call from TCRdb remains unchecked. Germline V gives CDR1 SGHVS, CDR2 FQNEAQ. The CDR3 runs to 15 residues. The CDR3 loop is CASSLEGAPTDTQYF.

The chain is built from TRBV6-1 and TRBJ2-1; TCRdb returns TRBD1, unconfirmable since there is no DNA. Germline CDR1 is MNHNS and CDR2 is SASEGT. The CDR3 is 13 residues long. The chain's CDR3 is CASSPGRVNEQFF.